Listed below are T cell receptor beta chains from one sample, sequenced in a study of STAT5B mutations in CD4+ large granular lymphocyte leukemia. Measured with immunoSEQ multiplex PCR; TCRdb has only the in-frame clones, and not every one. This repertoire shows tens of thousands of clones, approximately 80% found once; its top ten account for 2.1%. Sequenced sample: CD4+ T cells from blood buffy coats. Receptors were obtained from a human donor in good health. Each CDR3 is given with its conserved first and last residue. D genes are given only for firm matches. The listing skips clone size in some rows; elsewhere it reads once, few, many or a size class.

clone_size j_call d_call v_call cdr3_aa cdr3_nt
few TRBJ2-7 NA TRBV15 CATSRDLAALYEQYF TGTGCCACCAGCAGAGACCTAGCAGCGCTCTACGAGCAGTACTTC
NA TRBJ1-1 NA TRBV29-1 CSAQTRLNTEAFF TGCAGCGCCCAGACAAGGCTGAACACTGAAGCTTTCTTT
NA TRBJ1-3 TRBD1 TRBV14 CASSQVDRGYHDSGNTIYF TGTGCCAGCAGCCAAGTGGACAGGGGGTATCACGACTCTGGAAACACCATATATTTT
NA TRBJ1-2 NA TRBV6-5 CASSLGRAEVYGYTF TGTGCCAGCTCCCTCGGGCGGGCAGAAGTATATGGCTACACCTTC
NA TRBJ2-5 NA TRBV2 CVSSLTGSGETQYF TGTGTCAGCAGCCTTACGGGGAGTGGGGAGACCCAGTACTTC
NA TRBJ1-4 TRBD1 TRBV10-3 CAARGTGKEKLFF TGTGCCGCTCGGGGGACAGGGAAGGAAAAACTGTTTTTT
NA TRBJ2-3 TRBD2 TRBV4-2 CASSQAPGLAGTTDTQYF TGTGCCAGCAGCCAAGCCCCGGGACTAGCGGGAACCACAGATACGCAGTATTTT
NA TRBJ2-1 NA TRBV5-1 CASTPIAASYNEQFF TGCGCCAGCACCCCGATTGCGGCCTCCTACAATGAGCAGTTCTTC
NA TRBJ2-2 NA TRBV9 CASSVGGKVGELFF TGTGCCAGCAGCGTGGGCGGGAAGGTCGGGGAGCTGTTTTTT
NA TRBJ2-1 NA TRBV5-1 CASSLDSGVYNEQFF TGCGCCAGCAGCTTGGATAGCGGTGTCTACAATGAGCAGTTCTTC
NA TRBJ2-6 NA TRBV30 CAWTANSGANVLTF TGTGCCTGGACGGCGAACTCTGGGGCCAACGTCCTGACTTTC
NA TRBJ1-4 NA TRBV5-5 CASSLAPGGSNEKLFF TGTGCCAGCAGCTTGGCACCGGGCGGTAGTAATGAAAAACTGTTTTTT
NA TRBJ2-1 NA TRBV7-6 CASSRDQTPNEQFF TGTGCCAGCAGCCGGGACCAGACGCCCAATGAGCAGTTCTTC
NA TRBJ2-6 NA TRBV29-1 CSATGGDSSGANVLTF TGCAGCGCCACAGGAGGGGACAGCTCTGGGGCCAACGTCCTGACTTTC
NA TRBJ2-3 TRBD1 TRBV25-1 CASSEGGTGGGNTQYF TGTGCCAGCAGTGAAGGCGGGACAGGGGGGGGGAATACGCAGTATTTT
NA TRBJ1-6 NA TRBV7-2 CASSLSSYNSPLHF TGTGCCAGCAGCTTAAGCTCCTATAATTCACCCCTCCACTTT
NA TRBJ1-1 NA TRBV11-2 CASSLGWGNTEAFF TGTGCCAGCAGCTTAGGCTGGGGGAACACTGAAGCTTTCTTT
NA TRBJ1-4 NA TRBV9 CASSGPTGYNEKLFF TGTGCCAGCAGCGGACCTACAGGCTATAATGAAAAACTGTTTTTT
NA TRBJ1-2 NA TRBV5-6 CASSLGQGQVHGYTF TGTGCCAGCAGCTTGGGCCAGGGTCAAGTCCATGGCTACACCTTC
NA TRBJ2-3 NA TRBV7-2 CASSSPFLDTQYF TGTGCCAGCAGCTCCCCTTTTTTAGATACGCAGTATTTT
NA TRBJ2-5 NA TRBV11-3 CASSRGRKTQYF TGTGCCAGCAGCCGGGGGAGGAAGACCCAGTACTTC
NA TRBJ2-3 TRBD2 TRBV14 CASSQRRLAVTDTQYF TGTGCCAGCAGCCAACGTCGTCTAGCGGTCACAGATACGCAGTATTTT
NA TRBJ1-6 NA TRBV30 CAWKEGYNSPLHF TGTGCCTGGAAAGAGGGCTATAATTCACCCCTCCACTTT
few TRBJ1-2 NA TRBV1 CTSSSLGLRKTYGYTF TGCACCAGCAGTTCGTTGGGTTTGCGAAAGACCTATGGCTACACCTTC
few TRBJ1-2 NA TRBV19 CASSTGSDYGYTF TGTGCCAGTAGTACGGGGTCCGACTATGGCTACACCTTC
few TRBJ1-6 NA TRBV5-4 CASSERQARPNSPLHF TGTGCCAGCAGCGAAAGACAGGCGCGCCCTAATTCACCCCTCCACTTT
NA TRBJ1-1 NA TRBV7-9 CASSLYLSGMNTEAFF TGTGCCAGCAGCTTATATCTTTCAGGCATGAACACTGAAGCTTTCTTT
NA TRBJ1-6 TRBD1 TRBV5-6 CASSLWTGDPLHF TGTGCCAGCAGCTTGTGGACAGGGGATCCCCTCCACTTT
NA TRBJ2-3 NA TRBV11-3 CASRDRTDTQYF TGTGCCAGCAGGGACCGCACAGATACGCAGTATTTT
NA TRBJ1-4 TRBD1 TRBV5-4 CASSLAPGQGNEKLFF TGTGCCAGCAGCTTGGCCCCCGGACAGGGTAATGAAAAACTGTTTTTT
NA TRBJ2-1 TRBD2 TRBV15 CATSRTWTSGTNEQFF TGTGCCACCAGCAGGACCTGGACTAGCGGGACCAATGAGCAGTTCTTC
NA TRBJ2-6 NA TRBV19 CASSIGRLSGANVLTF TGTGCCAGTAGTATCGGACGGCTCTCTGGGGCCAACGTCCTGACTTTC